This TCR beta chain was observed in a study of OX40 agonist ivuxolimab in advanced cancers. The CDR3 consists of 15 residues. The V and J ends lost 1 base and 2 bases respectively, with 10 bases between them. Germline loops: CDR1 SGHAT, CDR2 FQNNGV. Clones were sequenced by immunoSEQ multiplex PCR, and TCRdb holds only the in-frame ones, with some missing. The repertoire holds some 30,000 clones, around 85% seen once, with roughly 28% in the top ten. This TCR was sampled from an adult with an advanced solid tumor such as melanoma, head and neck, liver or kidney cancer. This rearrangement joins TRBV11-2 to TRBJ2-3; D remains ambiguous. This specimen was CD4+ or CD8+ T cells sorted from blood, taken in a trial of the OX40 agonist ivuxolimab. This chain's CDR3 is CASSLVSVPTDTQYF. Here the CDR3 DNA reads TGTGCCAGCAGCTTAGTGTCGGTTCCCACAGATACGCAGTATTTT.